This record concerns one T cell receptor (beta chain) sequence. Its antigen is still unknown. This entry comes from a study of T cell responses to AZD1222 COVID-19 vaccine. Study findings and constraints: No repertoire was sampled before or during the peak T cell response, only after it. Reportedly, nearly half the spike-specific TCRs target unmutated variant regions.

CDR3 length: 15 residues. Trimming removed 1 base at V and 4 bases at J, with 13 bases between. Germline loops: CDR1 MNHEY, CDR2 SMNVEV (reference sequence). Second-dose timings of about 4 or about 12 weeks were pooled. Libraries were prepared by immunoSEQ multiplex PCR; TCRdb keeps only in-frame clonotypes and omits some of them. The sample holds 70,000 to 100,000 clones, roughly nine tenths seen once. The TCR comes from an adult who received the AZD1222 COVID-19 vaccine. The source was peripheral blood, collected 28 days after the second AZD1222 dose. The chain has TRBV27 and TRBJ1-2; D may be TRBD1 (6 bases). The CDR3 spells CASSLFRGAIYGYTF. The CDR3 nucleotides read TGTGCCAGCAGTTTATTTCGGGGGGCTATCTATGGCTACACCTTC.